The 21 T cell receptor beta chains given below trace back to one sample, sequenced in a study of radiotherapy plus CTLA-4 blockade in lung cancer. Here immunoSEQ multiplex PCR was the method, and the copy in TCRdb shows in-frame clones only, minus some. The repertoire consists of roughly 100,000 clones, with about 83% occurring once and the leading ten covering roughly 2.3%. The sequencing here drew on peripheral blood, taken from a patient treated with radiotherapy plus ipilimumab. Source of these receptors: a human donor with non-small cell lung cancer that progressed on radiotherapy plus ipilimumab. Some clones in this sample may be carry-over from other donors' samples.

V gene TRBV19 combines with J gene TRBJ2-3, with TRBD2 identical over 11 bases. V trimming: 5 bases; J trimming: 4 bases; junction bases outside the gene matches: 8. Germline V gene sequence: CDR1 LNHDA, CDR2 SQIVND (reference sequence). CDR3 length equals 16 residues. The CDR3 coding sequence is TGTGCCAGTAGTCTAAGAACTAGCGGGGGCGCAGATACGCAGTATTTT. This sequence encodes CASSLRTSGGADTQYF.

This clone came up once. The rearrangement links TRBV28 to TRBJ1-5; a possible D gene is TRBD1 (6 bases). Per germline, CDR1 MDHEN and CDR2 SYDVKM. V lost 1 base to trimming and J lost 6 bases, with 13 bases between them. The CDR3 sequence is 15 residues long. CDR3 coding DNA: TGTGCCAGCAGTTTATCCTTGGGGGCCCTTCAGCCCCAGCATTTT. Translating gives CASSLSLGALQPQHF. Filled out from reference TRBV28 and TRBJ1-5, the complete variable domain reads DVKVTQSSRYLVKRTGEKVFLECVQDMDHENMFWYRQDPGLGLRLIYFSYDVKMKEKGDIPEGYSVSREKKERFSLILESASTNQTSMYLCASSLSLGALQPQHFGDGTRLSIL.

The rearrangement links TRBV29-1 to TRBJ1-5; TRBD1 might be the D (5 bases). This CDR3 contains 12 residues. Trimming stripped 6 bases from V and 3 bases from J, with 9 bases between. Germline V gene lookup returns CDR1 SQVTM and CDR2 ANQGSEA. DNA for the CDR3: TGCAGCGTGGGGGGTTTCAATCAGCCCCAGCATTTT. Translated, it gives CSVGGFNQPQHF.

The chain links TRBV7-9 to TRBJ1-2; TRBD1 aligns across 9 bases. The length of the CDR3 is 18 residues. The germline V gene has CDR1 SEHNR and CDR2 FQNEAQ (reference sequence). The V gene end was trimmed by 6 bases and the J gene end by 3 bases; junction bases not matched to a gene: 17. CDR3 in amino acids: CASSLNKERTGGYYGYTF. The CDR3, as DNA: TGTGCCAGCAGTTTAAATAAGGAGCGCACAGGGGGCTACTATGGCTACACCTTC.

This clone has only a few counts. The DNA for the CDR3 is TGCGCCAGCAGCTTCACACCAGGCATAATCGGGGGCTACACCTTC. The encoded protein is CASSFTPGIIGGYTF. The J gene is TRBJ1-2, the V gene TRBV5-1, with D hard to call. Trimming cost V 2 bases and J 8 bases, with 19 bases left between them. Germline assignment: CDR1 SGHRS and CDR2 YFSETQ. There are 15 residues in the CDR3. Looking up the rest from reference TRBV5-1 and TRBJ1-2 gives the full variable domain: KAGVTQTPRYLIKTRGQQVTLSCSPISGHRSVSWYQQTPGQGLQFLFEYFSETQRNKGNFPGRFSGRQFSNSRSEMNVSTLELGDSALYLCASSFTPGIIGGYTFGSGTRLTVV.

This clone has more than one count but fewer than ten. The chain joins TRBV6-8 to TRBJ2-1; D not resolved. The length of the CDR3 is 12 residues. The V gene lost 6 bases and the J gene lost 6 bases, with 9 bases spanning the gap. Per the germline V gene, CDR1 is MNHGY and CDR2 is SAAAGT. The CDR3 loop is CASSPILNEQFF. CDR3 bases: TGTGCCAGCAGCCCAATCCTCAATGAGCAGTTCTTC.

V is TRBV19 and J is TRBJ2-2; no firm D call. Looked up from germline, CDR1 is LNHDA and CDR2 is SQIVND (reference sequence). This CDR3 contains 14 residues. V lost 2 bases and J 1 base, leaving 5 bases between the germline ends. The CDR3 here is CASSISRNTGELFF. The CDR3 nucleotides read TGTGCCAGTAGTATATCTAGGAACACCGGGGAGCTGTTTTTT.

In this sample, this clone turned up a few times. The V call is TRBV7-9, the J call TRBJ1-3, with 7 bases fitting TRBD1. After removal of 2 bases from V and 3 bases from J, the junction contained 7 bases not matched to a gene. This CDR3 region has 16 residues. From germline, CDR1 is SEHNR and CDR2 FQNEAQ (reference sequence). The CDR3 is CASSLRQGIIGNTIYF. CDR3 nucleotide sequence: TGTGCCAGCAGCTTAAGACAGGGCATTATTGGAAACACCATATATTTT.

The V call is TRBV6-6, the J call TRBJ2-3; 9 nucleotides align to TRBD1. The CDR3 is made up of 16 amino acids. CDR1 is MNHNY and CDR2 is SVGAGI in the germline V gene (reference sequence). V dropped 2 bases and J dropped 1; count of bases not matched to a gene: 4. The CDR3 coding sequence is TGTGCCAGCAGTTACCGGGACAGGGAGCGCACAGATACGCAGTATTTT. It specifies CASSYRDRERTDTQYF.

This clone showed up just once. The V gene is TRBV20-1, the J gene TRBJ1-2; D gene ambiguous. Germline CDR1 DFQATT, CDR2 SNEGSKA (reference sequence). The V end lost 5 bases, the J end lost 2 bases, and 6 bases lay between the germline ends. The CDR3 covers 11 residues. This CDR3 reads CSAPVNYGYTF. The CDR3 DNA is TGCAGTGCTCCTGTAAACTATGGCTACACCTTC.

The gene calls are TRBV5-6 and TRBJ1-1; no firm D call. This CDR3 is 16 amino acids long. Trimming removed 2 bases at V and 0 bases at J, with 14 bases between. Germline values: CDR1 SGHDT, CDR2 YYEEEE. The CDR3 loop reads CASSFVSDGLNTEAFF. DNA for the CDR3: TGTGCCAGCAGCTTCGTGTCAGATGGACTGAACACTGAAGCTTTCTTT. The full variable domain, in which reference TRBV5-6 and TRBJ1-1 provide the parts outside the CDR3, is DAGVTQSPTHLIKTRGQQVTLRCSPKSGHDTVSWYQQALGQGPQFIFQYYEEEERQRGNFPDRFSGHQFPNYSSELNVNALLLGDSALYLCASSFVSDGLNTEAFFGQGTRLTVV.

This clone has more than one count but fewer than ten. The CDR3 loop is CAISEPRGPVPYF. DNA of the CDR3: TGTGCCATCAGTGAGCCAAGGGGCCCAGTCCCGTATTTT. This sequence joins TRBV10-3 and TRBJ2-3, with a possible D match to TRBD1 (5 bases). Germline CDR1 ENHRY, CDR2 SYGVKD. The CDR3 is made up of 13 amino acids. Deletions cut 2 bases from V and 14 bases from J, with 17 bases between.

The genes are TRBV28 and TRBJ2-5; 16 bases agree with TRBD2. The germline V gene has CDR1 MDHEN and CDR2 SYDVKM. There are 21 residues in the CDR3. Trimming removed 2 bases from V and 5 bases from J; junction bases left unmatched: 17. The DNA of the CDR3 is TGTGCCAGCAGTTTACGCTCAACCCTAGGGACTAGCGGGGGGGCCTGGGAGACCCAGTACTTC. It translates to CASSLRSTLGTSGGAWETQYF.

The rearrangement joins TRBV28 to TRBJ2-7; D is perhaps TRBD1 (5 bases). The CDR3 contains 14 residues. Germline loops: CDR1 MDHEN, CDR2 SYDVKM. V gave up 7 bases and J gave up 2 bases, with 15 bases separating them. The CDR3, as DNA: TGTGCCAGCACTGTAGGGGATACTACCTACGAGCAGTACTTC. Translating gives CASTVGDTTYEQYF. Full variable domain (outside the CDR3, taken from reference TRBV28 and TRBJ2-7): DVKVTQSSRYLVKRTGEKVFLECVQDMDHENMFWYRQDPGLGLRLIYFSYDVKMKEKGDIPEGYSVSREKKERFSLILESASTNQTSMYLCASTVGDTTYEQYFGPGTRLTVT.

The chain couples TRBV9 to TRBJ2-3; D unclear. This CDR3 is built from 16 residues. Trimming shortened V by 4 bases and J by 2 bases, and 17 bases separated the two germline ends. Germline lookup yields CDR1 SGDLS and CDR2 YYNGEE. CDR3: CASSYSPWGLTDTQYF. In nucleotides, the CDR3 is TGTGCCAGCAGCTACTCGCCGTGGGGTCTCACAGATACGCAGTATTTT.

This clone was seen only a few times. V and J are TRBV11-2 and TRBJ2-5; TRBD2 matches 9 bases. The CDR3 length is 17 residues. J was trimmed by 5 bases and V by 5 bases; bases with no gene match: 15. Germline assignment: CDR1 SGHAT and CDR2 FQNNGV. CDR3 loop: CASSPPRGGGAWETQYF. The CDR3, as DNA: TGTGCCAGCAGCCCCCCTAGGGGCGGGGGGGCGTGGGAGACCCAGTACTTC.

A note on this clone: Other DNA sequences within the sample encode an identical CDR3. The chain links TRBV19 to TRBJ1-5; 8 nucleotides match TRBD1. V lost 1 base to trimming and J lost 4 bases; unmatched junction nucleotides: 0. The CDR3 loop spans 14 amino acids. Germline V gives CDR1 LNHDA, CDR2 SQIVND (reference sequence). The CDR3 coding sequence is TGTGCCAGTAGTATAGGACAGGGGAATCAGCCCCAGCATTTT. Amino acids: CASSIGQGNQPQHF.

The sample holds one count of this clone. This chain joins TRBV7-2 and TRBJ1-2; D unclear. The CDR3 has 16 residues. CDR1 is SGHTA and CDR2 is FQGNSA in the germline V gene. V lost 0 bases to trimming and J lost 4 bases, with 15 bases between them. As DNA, the CDR3 is TGTGCCAGCAGCTTAGCGTCTGCTTCCGTCGCCTATGGCTACACCTTC. Protein product: CASSLASASVAYGYTF.

The chain recombines TRBV6-4 with TRBJ1-6; D is unresolved. The CDR3 extends over 14 amino acids. CDR1 is MRHNA, CDR2 SNTAGT, per germline. The V end was cut by 4 bases, the J end by 4 bases, with 8 bases between. CDR3 bases: TGTGCCAGCAGTGTGTCTGCATATAATTCACCCCTCCACTTT. This translates into CASSVSAYNSPLHF.

The chain recombines TRBV7-2 with TRBJ1-1, with TRBD1 matching 7 bases. CDR1 SGHTA and CDR2 FQGNSA come from the germline V gene. The length of the CDR3 is 17 residues. Trimming at V came to 3 bases and at J to 3 bases, leaving 13 bases not matched to a gene. The CDR3 reads CASSLGQRTPGDTEAFF. The CDR3 DNA follows: TGTGCCAGCAGCTTGGGACAGCGCACCCCGGGAGACACTGAAGCTTTCTTT.

The V call is TRBV4-2, the J call TRBJ2-7; 11 bases fit TRBD2. The CDR3 runs to 17 residues. V dropped 0 bases and J dropped 4; count of bases not matched to a gene: 8. Per germline, CDR1 LGHNA and CDR2 YNFKEQ. CDR3 region: CASSQDGRLAGPYEQYF. The CDR3 DNA sequence: TGTGCCAGCAGCCAAGATGGTAGACTAGCGGGGCCATACGAGCAGTACTTC.